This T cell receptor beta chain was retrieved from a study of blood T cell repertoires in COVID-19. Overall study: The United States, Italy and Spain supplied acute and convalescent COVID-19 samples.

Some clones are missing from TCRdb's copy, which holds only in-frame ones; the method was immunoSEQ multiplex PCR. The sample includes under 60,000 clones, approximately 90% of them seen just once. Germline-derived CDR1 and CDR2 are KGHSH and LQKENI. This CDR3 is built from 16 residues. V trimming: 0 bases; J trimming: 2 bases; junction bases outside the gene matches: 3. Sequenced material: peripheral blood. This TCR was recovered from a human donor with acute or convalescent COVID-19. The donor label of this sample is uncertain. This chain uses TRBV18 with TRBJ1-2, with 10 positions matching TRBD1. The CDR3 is CASSPPGTGANYGYTF. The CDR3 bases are TGTGCCAGCTCACCACCGGGGACAGGGGCCAACTATGGCTACACCTTC.